The 10 T cell receptor beta chains below come from one sample, sequenced in a study of response to subunit inactivated influenza vaccine. In TCRdb, the RT-PCR reads were re-called with MiXCR into one record per CDR3 protein. The top ten hold over 25% of the sample, which has under 200,000 distinct CDR3 sequences, approximately 12% seen once. The data also belong to a second study, concerning T cells expressing NK-cell markers. That study reports: Production of TCR beta cDNA relied on 5'RACE template switching with UMIs.

Material: CD8+ T cells sorted from PBMCs, obtained less than 13 days after vaccination. The receptor set was obtained from a man between 50 and 59 years old who received an inactivated influenza vaccine.

This clonotype was counted a few times. The chain links TRBV27 to TRBJ1-2, with no clear D. There are 13 residues in the CDR3. In germline, CDR1 is MNHEY, CDR2 SMNVEV (reference sequence). Trimming removed 0 bases at V and 6 bases at J, with 8 bases between. The CDR3 here is CASSLSSSDGYTF. In nucleotides, the CDR3 is TGTGCCAGCAGTTTATCATCCAGTGATGGCTACACCTTC.

This clonotype was counted a few times. The chain recombines TRBV28 with TRBJ2-7; D might be TRBD1 (5 bases). V was pared by 7 bases and J by 3 bases, with 13 bases between. The CDR3 consists of 13 residues. Germline-derived CDR1 and CDR2 are MDHEN and SYDVKM. In DNA, the CDR3 is TGTGCCAGCAAGTCAGGGAACGACTACGAGCAGTACTTC. Its protein product is CASKSGNDYEQYF.

This chain connects TRBV7-6 to TRBJ2-1; 9 nucleotides match TRBD2. V lost 4 bases, J lost 1 base, and 14 bases stayed unmatched. This CDR3 has 19 amino acids. Germline CDR1 reads SGHVS; CDR2 reads FNYEAQ. The CDR3 protein is CASSSDSTITSGSYNEQFF. DNA for the CDR3: TGTGCCAGCAGCTCAGACAGTACTATCACTAGCGGGTCCTACAATGAGCAGTTCTTC. The entire variable domain, with the rest obtained from reference TRBV7-6 and TRBJ2-1, is as follows: GAGVSQSPRYKVTKRGQDVALRCDPISGHVSLYWYRQALGQGPEFLTYFNYEAQQDKSGLPNDRFSAERPEGSISTLTIQRTEQRDSAMYRCASSSDSTITSGSYNEQFFGPGTRLTVL.

This clonotype has just a few counts. The CDR3 DNA reads TGCAGTGCTAGAGTGGGACTAGCGGCCGACCCAAGCCAAGAGACCCAGTACTTC. Its translation is CSARVGLAADPSQETQYF. The chain has TRBV20-1 and TRBJ2-5, with 11 nucleotides matching TRBD2. The germline V gene encodes CDR1 DFQATT and CDR2 SNEGSKA (reference sequence). This CDR3 region has 18 residues. V lost 1 base, J lost 1 base, and 11 bases stayed unmatched.

This clonotype has only a few counts. The chain is built from TRBV3-1 and TRBJ2-3; D gene unclear. V was cut by 0 bases and J by 8 bases, with 12 bases left in between. This CDR3 has 14 residues. CDR1 LGHDT and CDR2 YNNKEL come from the germline V gene (reference sequence). This chain's CDR3 is CASSQDSRVGTQYF. The CDR3 DNA follows: TGTGCCAGCAGCCAAGATAGTAGGGTTGGTACGCAGTATTTT.

This rearrangement joins TRBV7-6 to TRBJ2-1, with 7 bases matching TRBD2. The CDR3 consists of 12 residues. The J segment lost 10 bases and the V segment lost 5 bases, leaving 5 bases of the junction unmatched. Germline lookup yields CDR1 SGHVS and CDR2 FNYEAQ. The CDR3 nucleotides read TGTGCCAGCAGCCCAGCGGGAAACGAGCAGTTCTTC. Encoded protein: CASSPAGNEQFF.

This clonotype was detected only a few times. The CDR3 nucleotides are TGCGCCAGCAGCCAAGATGCAGGGTCCAATGAGCAGTTCTTC. Its protein is CASSQDAGSNEQFF. The rearrangement links TRBV4-3 to TRBJ2-1, with a possible D match to TRBD1 (5 bases). Trimming shortened V by 0 bases and J by 6 bases, and 9 bases separated the two germline ends. Germline values: CDR1 LGHNA, CDR2 YSLEER. The CDR3 runs to 14 residues.

This clonotype has only a few counts. The chain links TRBV20-1 to TRBJ2-7; D is perhaps TRBD2 (5 bases). V lost 0 bases and J 0 bases, leaving 12 bases between the germline ends. CDR3 length equals 15 residues. Germline loops: CDR1 DFQATT, CDR2 SNEGSKA (reference sequence). The CDR3 loop reads CSARDLRTSSYEQYF. The DNA of the CDR3 is TGCAGTGCTAGAGATCTACGTACTAGCTCCTACGAGCAGTACTTC.

The chain recombines TRBV4-1 with TRBJ2-2, with TRBD2 matching 10 bases. Unmatched junction bases numbered 2, after V lost 1 base and J lost 3 bases. This CDR3 has 16 amino acids. Germline assignment: CDR1 MGHRA and CDR2 YSYEKL. The CDR3 nucleotides are TGCGCCAGCAGCCAAGGACTAGCGGGCCACACCGGGGAGCTGTTTTTT. Translated, it gives CASSQGLAGHTGELFF.

This clonotype was recorded at least ten times. The chain employs TRBV9 and TRBJ2-1; D may be TRBD2 (7 bases). This CDR3 region has 14 residues. The V end was cut by 0 bases, the J end by 7 bases, with 11 bases between. From germline, CDR1 is SGDLS and CDR2 YYNGEE. The CDR3 nucleotides are TGTGCCAGCAGCGTAGAGGGAGGGGGGAATGAGCAGTTCTTC. This encodes CASSVEGGGNEQFF.